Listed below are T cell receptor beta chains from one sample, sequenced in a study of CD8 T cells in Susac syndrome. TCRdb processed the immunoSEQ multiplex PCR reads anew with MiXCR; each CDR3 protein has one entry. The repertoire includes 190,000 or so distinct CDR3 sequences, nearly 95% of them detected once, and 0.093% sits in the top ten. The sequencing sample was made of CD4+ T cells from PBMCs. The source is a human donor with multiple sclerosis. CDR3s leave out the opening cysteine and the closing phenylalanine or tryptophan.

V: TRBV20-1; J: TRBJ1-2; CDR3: SAYGQHYGYT
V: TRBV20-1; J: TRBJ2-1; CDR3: SAKAPGTSVNEQF
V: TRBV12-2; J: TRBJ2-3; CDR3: ASGGLSTDTQY
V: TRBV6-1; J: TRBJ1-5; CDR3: ASSKWDQPQH
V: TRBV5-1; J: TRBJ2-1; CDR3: ASSYPPGRGYNEQF
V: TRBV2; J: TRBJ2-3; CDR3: ASSETAGDTQY
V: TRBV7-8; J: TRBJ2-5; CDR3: ASSLTGVSQETQY
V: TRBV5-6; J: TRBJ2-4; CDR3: ASSPRVLVNIQY
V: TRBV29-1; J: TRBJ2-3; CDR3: SVVVAADTQY
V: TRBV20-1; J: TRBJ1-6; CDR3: SARDLEWGTENSPLH
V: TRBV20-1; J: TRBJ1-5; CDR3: SAGGERNQPQH
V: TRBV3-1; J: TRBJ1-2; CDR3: ASSLQNYGYT
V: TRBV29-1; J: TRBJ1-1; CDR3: SAAGGWAMNTEAF
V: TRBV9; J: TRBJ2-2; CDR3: ASSEQGEGELF
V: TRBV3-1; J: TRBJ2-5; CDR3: ASSQGSGGETQY
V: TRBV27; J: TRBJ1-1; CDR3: ASTKGQGANTEAF
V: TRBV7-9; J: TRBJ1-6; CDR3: ASSSGPRSSPLH
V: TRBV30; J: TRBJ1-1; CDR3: AWSVTVNTEAF
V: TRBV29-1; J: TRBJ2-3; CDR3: SVEEIVDTQY
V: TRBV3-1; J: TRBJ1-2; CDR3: ASSQGHLGYGYT
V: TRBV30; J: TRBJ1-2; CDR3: AWSVVGGYT
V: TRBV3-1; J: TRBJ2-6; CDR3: ASSQVIGSGANVLT
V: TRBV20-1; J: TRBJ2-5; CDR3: SASFSGGVQETQY
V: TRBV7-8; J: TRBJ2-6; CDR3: ASRHLGESSGANVLT
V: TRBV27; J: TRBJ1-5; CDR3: ASSLSQFDQPQH
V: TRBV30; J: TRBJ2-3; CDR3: AWEAGSTDTQY
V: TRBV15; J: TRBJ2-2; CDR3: ATSRVLGTHANTGELF
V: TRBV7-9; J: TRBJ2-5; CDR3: ASSLSAGQETQY
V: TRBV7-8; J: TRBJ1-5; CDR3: ASSPGRVLTVQPQH